These 32 T cell receptor beta chains came from one sample sequenced in a study of identical twins. TCRdb reprocessed the 5' RACE reads via MiXCR and lists one record per CDR3 protein. The table has about 390,000 distinct CDR3 sequences, 8.5% to 10% seen once; the top ten hold roughly 9%. The material sequenced was naive T cells sorted from blood. These receptors originate from a woman aged 50 to 65 in good health.

This clonotype has a count of ten or more. The V call is TRBV5-1, the J call TRBJ2-1; 8 bases agree with TRBD1. The length of the CDR3 is 15 residues. The trim removed 6 bases at V and 5 bases at J, leaving 10 bases unmatched. Germline-derived CDR1 and CDR2 are SGHRS and YFSETQ. Here the CDR3 reads CASNGDRGRDNEQFF. The CDR3 DNA sequence: TGCGCCAGCAACGGTGACAGGGGCAGGGACAATGAGCAGTTCTTC.

This clonotype was observed a handful of times. This chain uses TRBV6-1 with TRBJ2-2; tentative D call: TRBD2 (5 bases). Germline-derived CDR1 and CDR2 are MNHNS and SASEGT. The CDR3 has 12 residues. V was shortened by 7 bases and J by 10 bases, with 13 bases between the two germline ends. CDR3 in DNA: TGTGCCAGCAACTTACCCGGGGAGGAGCTGTTTTTT. Amino acid sequence: CASNLPGEELFF.

This clonotype was detected many times. This chain uses TRBV9 with TRBJ2-5; D is undetermined. The CDR3 loop spans 12 amino acids. Germline loops: CDR1 SGDLS, CDR2 YYNGEE. Trimming took off 0 bases at V and 0 bases at J, with 0 bases between the two ends. CDR3 region: CASSVDQETQYF. The CDR3 DNA sequence: TGTGCCAGCAGCGTAGACCAAGAGACCCAGTACTTC.

The rearrangement links TRBV29-1 to TRBJ2-1; 8 positions match TRBD2. Germline V lookup: CDR1 SQVTM, CDR2 ANQGSEA. J lost 5 bases, V lost 7 bases, and 7 bases had no gene match. The CDR3 runs 13 residues. CDR3 loop: CSGVGREDNEQFF. CDR3 coding DNA: TGCAGCGGAGTAGGGCGGGAGGACAATGAGCAGTTCTTC.

This clonotype was observed a handful of times. This chain links TRBV7-9 with TRBJ2-1, with D perhaps matching TRBD1 (7 bases). V was trimmed by 2 bases and J by 3 bases, leaving 14 bases between them. Germline CDR1 is SEHNR and CDR2 is FQNEAQ (reference sequence). This CDR3 contains 16 residues. Written as DNA, the CDR3 is TGTGCCAGCAGCTTAACGTCAGGGGGACTCTACAATGAGCAGTTCTTC. Translated: CASSLTSGGLYNEQFF.

This clonotype was recorded a few times. The chain employs TRBV12-3 or TRBV12-4 and TRBJ2-2; possibly TRBD1 for D (7 bases). V was trimmed by 6 bases and J by 6 bases, leaving 20 bases between them. This CDR3 has 16 residues. DNA of the CDR3: TGTGCCAGCAGCCAGAAGGGGGTCAGGGGGGCCGGGGAGCTGTTTTTT. Translating it yields CASSQKGVRGAGELFF.

This clonotype was counted between two and nine times. A much larger clone lies a single base off, so this may be a read error. The V call is TRBV7-9, the J call TRBJ2-1, with TRBD2 matching over 13 bases. The trim removed 5 bases at V and 5 bases at J, leaving 3 bases unmatched. CDR3 length: 15 amino acids. Germline values: CDR1 SEHNR, CDR2 FQNEAQ (reference sequence). This chain's CDR3 is CASSDGLAGDNEQFF. CDR3 nucleotides: TGTGCCAGCAGCGACGGACTAGCGGGAGACAATGAGCAGTTCTTC.

The genes are TRBV20-1 and TRBJ2-1, with D perhaps being TRBD1 or TRBD2 (6 bases each). V dropped 7 bases and J dropped 9 bases, with 19 bases sitting between them. In germline, CDR1 is DFQATT, CDR2 SNEGSKA (reference sequence). The CDR3 is 13 amino acids. The chain's CDR3 is CSVTVWGAREQFF. For the CDR3, the DNA is TGCAGTGTCACCGTATGGGGGGCTCGTGAGCAGTTCTTC.

The V call is TRBV27, the J call TRBJ1-4; TRBD1 matches 7 bases. The CDR3 consists of 15 residues. The ends lost 5 bases at V and 4 bases at J; junction bases unmatched: 7. The germline V gene has CDR1 MNHEY and CDR2 SMNVEV (reference sequence). CDR3 protein: CASSPRTGRNEKLFF. The CDR3 coding sequence is TGTGCCAGCAGTCCCCGGACAGGCCGTAATGAAAAACTGTTTTTT.

This clonotype was seen repeatedly, ten times or more. This chain joins TRBV28 and TRBJ2-7; possible D gene TRBD2, 5 bases. Trimming cost V 8 bases and J 6 bases, with 14 bases left between them. CDR1 and CDR2 from the germline V gene are MDHEN and SYDVKM. The CDR3 contains 12 residues. CDR3 DNA sequence: TGTGCCAGCCACTCGGGGTACCGCGAGCAGTACGTC. It specifies CASHSGYREQYV.

The chain uses TRBV11-1 and TRBJ2-3; no clear D. Germline CDR1 SGHAT, CDR2 FQDESV (reference sequence). Between the trimmed V and J ends, which lost 5 bases and 6 bases, there was a span of 9 bases. The CDR3 consists of 12 residues. The CDR3 DNA sequence: TGTGCCAGCAGCCGAGTCGGGGATACGCAGTATTTT. This codes for CASSRVGDTQYF.

Only a few counts were recorded for this clonotype. This chain connects TRBV28 to TRBJ2-1, with D perhaps being TRBD1 or TRBD2 (6 bases each). CDR3 length: 14 amino acids. Trimming took 2 bases from V and 6 from J, leaving 11 bases between them. The germline V gene encodes CDR1 MDHEN and CDR2 SYDVKM. This CDR3 reads CASSLTGGLNEQFF. CDR3 DNA: TGTGCCAGCAGTTTAACCGGGGGCCTCAATGAGCAGTTCTTC.

The chain uses TRBV7-2 and TRBJ2-3; 10 nucleotides match TRBD1. CDR3 length: 16 residues. V was pared by 2 bases and J by 4 bases, with 6 bases of the junction left unmatched. Germline V gene lookup returns CDR1 SGHTA and CDR2 FQGNSA. The CDR3 is CASSLQGTGVADTQYF. The DNA of the CDR3 is TGTGCCAGCAGCTTACAAGGGACAGGGGTCGCAGATACGCAGTATTTT.

This clonotype was recorded at least ten times. The V call is TRBV15, the J call TRBJ2-5; 7 bases are a match to TRBD2. After removal of 5 bases from V and 2 bases from J, the junction contained 8 bases not matched to a gene. The CDR3 extends over 15 amino acids. Germline lookup yields CDR1 LNHNV and CDR2 YYDKDF (reference sequence). CDR3 protein: CATSLYGGDQETQYF. DNA of the CDR3: TGTGCCACCAGCCTCTATGGGGGGGATCAAGAGACCCAGTACTTC.

The chain joins TRBV6-6 to TRBJ2-5, with a possible D match to TRBD2 (6 bases). Trimming took 6 bases from V and 5 from J, leaving 19 bases between them. Germline assignment: CDR1 MNHNY and CDR2 SVGAGI (reference sequence). The CDR3 loop spans 15 amino acids. CDR3 in DNA: TGTGCCAGCAGCAAGGGCGGAGGGTTAGGGGAGACCCAGTACTTC. Protein: CASSKGGGLGETQYF.

The sample holds many counts of this clonotype. The rearrangement uses TRBV12-3 or TRBV12-4 and TRBJ2-1; 16 bases fit TRBD2. V gave up 6 bases and J gave up 4 bases; unmatched junction bases: 9. This CDR3 is 18 amino acids long. The CDR3 spells CASSHLGLAGGEYNEQFF. CDR3 DNA: TGTGCCAGCAGCCACTTGGGACTAGCGGGAGGGGAGTACAATGAGCAGTTCTTC.

This rearrangement joins TRBV19 to TRBJ2-1, with 11 bases that match TRBD2. Germline V gene lookup returns CDR1 LNHDA and CDR2 SQIVND (reference sequence). Trimming took 6 bases from V and 4 from J; bases not matched to a gene: 5. CDR3 length equals 15 residues. In nucleotides, the CDR3 is TGTGCCAGTAGGGTGACTAGCGGGACGTACAATGAGCAGTTCTTC. This encodes CASRVTSGTYNEQFF.

The table lists this clonotype with many counts. This rearrangement joins TRBV29-1 to TRBJ2-1; D not resolved. This CDR3 region has 11 residues. V lost 4 bases to trimming and J lost 6 bases, with 7 bases between them. The germline gives CDR1 SQVTM, CDR2 ANQGSEA. The CDR3 spells CSVAWANEQFF. The CDR3 coding sequence is TGCAGCGTTGCTTGGGCCAATGAGCAGTTCTTC.

The sample holds many counts of this clonotype. The V and J genes are TRBV29-1 and TRBJ2-7; no reliable D call. From germline, CDR1 is SQVTM and CDR2 ANQGSEA. V was pared by 5 bases and J by 3 bases, with 20 bases between. The CDR3 length is 15 residues. The CDR3 DNA reads TGCAGCGTTCTGAAATTAGCCCAGAGAAACTACGAGCAGTACTTC. Its protein is CSVLKLAQRNYEQYF.

The chain carries TRBV12-3 or TRBV12-4 and TRBJ2-5, with D tentatively TRBD1 or TRBD2 (7 bases each). The length of the CDR3 is 14 residues. V was trimmed by 9 bases and J by 5 bases, leaving 19 bases between them. CDR3 region: CASSRSQGGETQYF. For the CDR3, the DNA is TGTGCCAGTTCCCGCAGTCAGGGGGGGGAGACCCAGTACTTC.

This chain connects TRBV7-2 to TRBJ1-5; D ambiguous. There are 13 residues in the CDR3. V was shortened by 4 bases and J by 5 bases, with 9 bases between the two germline ends. Germline V gene data show CDR1 as SGHTA and CDR2 as FQGNSA. CDR3 coding DNA: TGTGCCAGCAGCTCGAAGTTTGATCAGCCCCAGCATTTT. This translates into CASSSKFDQPQHF. The full variable domain, completed using reference TRBV7-2 and TRBJ1-5, is GAGVSQSPSNKVTEKGKDVELRCDPISGHTALYWYRQSLGQGLEFLIYFQGNSAPDKSGLPSDRFSAERTGGSVSTLTIQRTQQEDSAVYLCASSSKFDQPQHFGDGTRLSIL.

The sample holds many counts of this clonotype. V usage is TRBV20-1 and J usage is TRBJ2-6; 7 bases line up with TRBD2. Germline values: CDR1 DFQATT, CDR2 SNEGSKA (reference sequence). V shed 2 bases and J 0 bases; nucleotides not matched to a gene: 7. The CDR3 has 17 residues. The CDR3 is CSARPGGPSSGANVLTF. Written as DNA, the CDR3 is TGCAGTGCTAGACCGGGGGGTCCGAGCTCTGGGGCCAACGTCCTGACTTTC.

In DNA, the CDR3 is TGTGCCAGCAGCCTCGTGACAGGGGTTAGCGAGACCCAGTACTTC. Translating gives CASSLVTGVSETQYF. The chain is built from TRBV11-2 and TRBJ2-5; TRBD1 agrees at 8 bases. The CDR3 runs to 15 residues. V dropped 5 bases and J dropped 5; count of bases not matched to a gene: 10. Germline V gives CDR1 SGHAT, CDR2 FQNNGV.

This clonotype was seen only a few times. The chain joins TRBV4-1 to TRBJ2-5, with 9 bases identical to TRBD1. CDR3 size: 17 residues. After removal of 4 bases from V and 2 bases from J, the junction contained 11 bases not matched to a gene. Germline values: CDR1 MGHRA, CDR2 YSYEKL. In nucleotides, the CDR3 is TGCGCCAGCAGCCCCGGACAGGGGACGTCAGATCAAGAGACCCAGTACTTC. Translation: CASSPGQGTSDQETQYF.

Only a few counts were recorded for this clonotype. The J gene is TRBJ2-6, the V gene TRBV6-1; D call uncertain. The CDR3 has 15 residues. Germline V gene data show CDR1 as MNHNS and CDR2 as SASEGT. V was clipped by 6 bases and J by 0 bases, with 9 bases between them. The CDR3 bases are TGTGCCAGCAGGGTACAACCCTCTGGGGCCAACGTCCTGACTTTC. It translates to CASRVQPSGANVLTF.

This clonotype was seen a handful of times. The chain links TRBV24-1 to TRBJ2-3; D could derive from TRBD1 or TRBD2 (6 bases each). This CDR3 contains 17 residues. V lost 4 bases and J lost 0, with 16 bases in between. CDR1 and CDR2 from the germline V gene are KGHDR and SFDVKD. CDR3: CATSEGGHGSSTDTQYF. CDR3 coding DNA: TGTGCCACCAGTGAGGGGGGACACGGCTCGAGCACAGATACGCAGTATTTT.

The table lists this clonotype with many counts. The chain joins TRBV5-6 to TRBJ1-5, with D tentatively TRBD1 (5 bases). The CDR3 is made up of 15 amino acids. V was trimmed by 0 bases and J by 4 bases, leaving 11 bases between them. In germline, CDR1 is SGHDT, CDR2 YYEEEE. The CDR3 nucleotides read TGTGCCAGCAGCTTGGCCTTGGGGGGGAATCAGCCCCAGCATTTT. Translating it yields CASSLALGGNQPQHF.

The chain couples TRBV7-6 to TRBJ2-1; 7 positions agree with TRBD1. The CDR3 consists of 16 residues. CDR1 is SGHVS, CDR2 FNYEAQ, per germline. The V and J ends lost 1 base and 8 bases, in that order; junction bases with no gene match: 11. The CDR3 nucleotides read TGTGCCAGCAGCTTAGGAACAGGGGCGTTCGGGGATGAGCAGTTCTTC. Translated, it gives CASSLGTGAFGDEQFF.

There are a few counts of this clonotype. The chain recombines TRBV3-1 with TRBJ2-1; D is perhaps TRBD2 (7 bases). The CDR3 contains 16 residues. V was cut by 5 bases and J by 6 bases, with 20 bases left in between. CDR1 is LGHDT and CDR2 is YNNKEL in the germline V gene (reference sequence). This CDR3 is CASSEGKGEGRNEQFF. The CDR3 DNA sequence: TGTGCCAGCAGCGAAGGCAAGGGGGAGGGCCGCAATGAGCAGTTCTTC.

The rearrangement uses TRBV12-3 or TRBV12-4 and TRBJ2-2; 9 bases match TRBD2. Unmatched junction bases numbered 9, after V lost 1 base and J lost 6 bases. This CDR3 region has 17 residues. CDR3 DNA sequence: TGTGCCAGCAGTTTAGTTGCGGGAGGGTCCAGGCCCGGGGAGCTGTTTTTT. This translates into CASSLVAGGSRPGELFF.

This clonotype turned up a few times. This rearrangement joins TRBV4-1 to TRBJ2-7; a possible D gene is TRBD1 (5 bases). Germline V gene lookup returns CDR1 MGHRA and CDR2 YSYEKL. CDR3 size: 15 residues. V was cut by 1 base and J by 4 bases, with 14 bases left in between. The chain's CDR3 is CASSQGVGLPYEQYV. The CDR3 DNA follows: TGCGCCAGCAGCCAAGGTGTGGGGCTACCTTACGAGCAGTACGTC.

This clonotype occurred a few times. The rearrangement uses TRBV5-1 and TRBJ2-5; TRBD2 matches 8 bases. Germline V gene sequence: CDR1 SGHRS, CDR2 YFSETQ. V lost 4 bases, J lost 2 bases, and 7 bases stayed unmatched. The CDR3 sequence is 15 residues long. CDR3 residues: CASSHLAGPQETQYF. The DNA of the CDR3 is TGCGCCAGCAGCCATCTAGCGGGCCCACAAGAGACCCAGTACTTC.